This is a list of T cell receptor beta chains from one sample in a study of blood T cell repertoires in COVID-19. The protocol was immunoSEQ multiplex PCR, while the TCRdb copy is restricted to in-frame clones and leaves out a portion. The repertoire holds about 130,000 clones, with approximately 80% as singletons. The sample taken for sequencing was peripheral blood. The receptors here all came from a man in his 60s who had recovered from COVID-19. Both conserved end residues are part of each CDR3. D genes are given only for firm matches. Expanded clones get a size class; other rows say once, few or many, or leave the size out.

j_call clone_size v_call d_call cdr3_nt cdr3_aa
TRBJ1-1 NA TRBV28 TRBD1 TGTGCCAGCAGGAGGTTCCGGGACAGGGGTACTGAAGCTTTCTTT CASRRFRDRGTEAFF
TRBJ2-3 NA TRBV25-1 TRBD2 TGTGCCAGCAGTGAGCGGTCGGGCGGGAGGGCTGGTACGCAGTATTTT CASSERSGGRAGTQYF
TRBJ1-6 NA TRBV7-2 NA TGTGCCAGCAGCTCGGGTGGAACACCCCTCCACTTT CASSSGGTPLHF
TRBJ1-3 NA TRBV6-5 NA TGTGCCAGCAGGCGGGACGAATCTGGAAACACCATATATTTT CASRRDESGNTIYF
TRBJ2-1 NA TRBV28 NA TGTGCCAGCAGTTTTGGTGGGCGGGTTAATGAGCAGTTCTTC CASSFGGRVNEQFF
TRBJ2-1 few TRBV6-6 TRBD1 TGTGCCAGCAGTTTATACAGGGGAGATGAGCAGTTCTTC CASSLYRGDEQFF
TRBJ1-1 few TRBV19 NA TGTGCCAGTAGTACCCCAGCAAGCGAGACTCCTATGAACACTGAAGCTTTCTTT CASSTPASETPMNTEAFF
TRBJ1-2 few TRBV4-2 TRBD1 TGTGCCAGCAGCCAAGGAGACAGGGGGTTGTACACCTTC CASSQGDRGLYTF
TRBJ1-4 NA TRBV2 TRBD1 TGTGCCAGCAGTCAAGGTGGGACAGGGGCCTCGAATGAAAAACTGTTTTTT CASSQGGTGASNEKLFF
TRBJ1-6 NA TRBV3-1/TRBV3-2 NA TGTGCCAGCAGCCAGGCACAAAATTCACCCCTCCACTTT CASSQAQNSPLHF
TRBJ2-5 NA TRBV7-2 TRBD2 TGTGCCAGCAGCCGGGGGGATCAAGAGACCCAGTACTTC CASSRGDQETQYF